The clone carrying this T cell receptor beta chain showed up many times. The entry originates in a study of T cells in Graves' hyperthyroidism and ophthalmopathy. Amplification yielded TCR beta CDR3 regions, with RNA transcripts as the source. The TCR CDR3 was amplified in a first-round RT-PCR using the HTBI primer set. TCRdb re-called the multiplex PCR reads with MiXCR, one entry per CDR3 protein. This sample carries around 800,000 distinct CDR3 sequences, over 35% of them seen once, and the ten largest clones take 7.5% to 9.5%. Graves' hyperthyroidism was deemed stable given no ophthalmopathy progression within 18 months. Extraction of PBMCs used around 9.6 ml of fresh peripheral blood. Sequencing was done on a sample of blood. The clonotype originates from a man between 18 and 35 years old with Graves' hyperthyroidism.

CDR3 loop: CSAPDATNEKLFF. In DNA form, the CDR3 reads TGCAGTGCTCCCGACGCAACTAATGAAAAACTGTTTTTT. This chain joins TRBV20-1 and TRBJ1-4; D not certain. From germline, CDR1 is DFQATT and CDR2 SNEGSKA (reference sequence). CDR3 length: 13 residues. V lost 5 bases to trimming and J lost 0 bases, with 7 bases between them.